The 19 T cell receptor beta chains below come from one sample, sequenced in a study of blood T cell repertoires in COVID-19. Measured with immunoSEQ multiplex PCR; TCRdb has only the in-frame clones, and not every one. In the table there are 150,000 or so clones, approximately 80% of which are singletons. The sample was PBMCs or T cells enriched from blood (not recorded which). All receptors come from a man between 70 and 80 years old who had been exposed to COVID-19.

The chain couples TRBV4-1 to TRBJ1-3, with 7 bases identical to TRBD1. There are 15 residues in the CDR3. Germline V gives CDR1 MGHRA, CDR2 YSYEKL. The V and J ends lost 2 bases and 8 bases, in that order; junction bases with no gene match: 9. CDR3 DNA sequence: TGCGCCAGCAGCCAACAAAGACAGGGTAAAGACACCATATATTTT. Translation gives CASSQQRQGKDTIYF.

This chain connects TRBV20-1 to TRBJ2-5; 8 bases are shared with TRBD2. J lost 3 bases, V lost 3 bases, and 21 bases had no gene match. The CDR3 is made up of 19 amino acids. Germline V gives CDR1 DFQATT, CDR2 SNEGSKA (reference sequence). CDR3 residues: CSASLKGTSISPHEETQYF. The CDR3 DNA reads as TGCAGTGCTAGTCTCAAAGGGACTAGTATCTCACCACATGAAGAGACCCAGTACTTC.

J is TRBJ2-1 and V is TRBV4-1, with TRBD2 as a possible D gene (6 bases). In germline, CDR1 is MGHRA, CDR2 YSYEKL. Trimming pared 0 bases from V and 9 bases from J, leaving 15 bases between. This CDR3 spans 15 amino acids. The CDR3 sequence: CASSQDFASEGEQFF. CDR3 nucleotide sequence: TGCGCCAGCAGCCAAGATTTCGCTAGCGAGGGTGAGCAGTTCTTC.

The rearrangement joins TRBV11-2 to TRBJ1-1; 9 positions agree with TRBD1. The V segment lost 6 bases and the J segment 5 bases; nucleotides outside the gene matches: 7. The germline gives CDR1 SGHAT, CDR2 FQNNGV. The CDR3 loop spans 14 amino acids. The CDR3 sequence is CASRSDRGNTEAFF. In DNA, the CDR3 is TGTGCCAGCAGATCGGACAGGGGTAATACTGAAGCTTTCTTT. The full variable domain, its missing parts supplied by reference TRBV11-2 and TRBJ1-1, is EAGVAQSPRYKIIEKRQSVAFWCNPISGHATLYWYQQILGQGPKLLIQFQNNGVVDDSQLPKDRFSAERLKGVDSTLKIQPAKLEDSAVYLCASRSDRGNTEAFFGQGTRLTVV.

This CDR3 is CASSFPSPGGRDTQYF. Written as DNA, the CDR3 is TGTGCCAGCAGCTTCCCATCCCCAGGTGGTAGGGATACGCAGTATTTT. The V and J genes are TRBV5-4 and TRBJ2-3; D is ambiguous. Trimming shortened V by 2 bases and J by 6 bases, and 19 bases separated the two germline ends. CDR3 length: 16 residues. Germline V CDR1 and CDR2: SGHNT, YYREEE (reference sequence).

The chain carries TRBV15 and TRBJ1-1; maybe TRBD1 (6 bases). Germline loops: CDR1 LNHNV, CDR2 YYDKDF (reference sequence). With 0 bases removed from V and 9 bases from J, the gap between germline ends came to 17 bases. This CDR3 contains 15 residues. CDR3 coding DNA: TGTGCCACCAGCAGAGATTTTCCGAAACAGGGAAAAGCTTTCTTT. Its translation: CATSRDFPKQGKAFF.

As DNA, the CDR3 is TGTGCCAGCTCACCAGGGTTGGGGGGGCTGAGCAATCAGCCCCAGCATTTT. Protein product: CASSPGLGGLSNQPQHF. The rearrangement links TRBV18 to TRBJ1-5, with a possible D match to TRBD1 (6 bases). CDR3 length equals 17 residues. The V end was cut by 2 bases, the J end by 1 base, with 15 bases between. CDR1 and CDR2 (germline): KGHSH, LQKENI. Full variable domain (rest looked up from reference TRBV18 and TRBJ1-5): NAGVMQNPRHLVRRRGQEARLRCSPMKGHSHVYWYRQLPEEGLKFMVYLQKENIIDESGMPKERFSAEFPKEGPSILRIQQVVRGDSAAYFCASSPGLGGLSNQPQHFGDGTRLSIL.

V is TRBV5-1 and J is TRBJ2-2; D remains ambiguous. The germline V gene has CDR1 SGHRS and CDR2 YFSETQ. The CDR3 runs 15 residues. V was shortened by 0 bases and J by 1 base, with 7 bases between the two germline ends. CDR3 region: CASSLVIGNTGELFF. CDR3 DNA: TGCGCCAGCAGCTTGGTAATCGGGAACACCGGGGAGCTGTTTTTT.

V is TRBV4-1 and J is TRBJ1-2; no firm D call. Trimming stripped 1 base from V and 4 bases from J, with 13 bases between. The CDR3 runs 15 residues. CDR1 is MGHRA, CDR2 YSYEKL, per germline. Here the CDR3 DNA reads TGCGCCAGCAGCCAAGTGTTGAACAGCCCCTATGGCTACACCTTC. Its protein is CASSQVLNSPYGYTF.

The rearrangement joins TRBV18 to TRBJ1-6; TRBD1 aligns across 7 bases. Per germline, CDR1 KGHSH and CDR2 LQKENI. V lost 1 base and J lost 7; bases outside the gene matches: 4. The CDR3 extends over 15 amino acids. The CDR3 loop is CASSPRGTENSPLHF. CDR3 sequence (DNA): TGTGCCAGCTCACCACGGGGGACAGAAAATTCACCCCTCCACTTT.

The V gene is TRBV10-3, the J gene TRBJ2-3, with 8 bases identical to TRBD2. CDR1 and CDR2 from the germline V gene are ENHRY and SYGVKD. Trimming took 7 bases from V and 6 from J; bases not matched to a gene: 9. CDR3 size: 14 residues. The CDR3 bases are TGTGCCATCATGGCGGGAGGTTCTTCCGATACGCAGTATTTT. It encodes CAIMAGGSSDTQYF.

The CDR3 spells CASSYLVEGAYTF. As DNA, the CDR3 is TGTGCCAGCAGCTATCTAGTTGAGGGAGCTTACACCTTC. The rearrangement links TRBV5-6 to TRBJ1-2; no clear D. Germline loops: CDR1 SGHDT, CDR2 YYEEEE. V dropped 3 bases and J dropped 11 bases, with 17 bases sitting between them. CDR3 length: 13 residues.

The V call is TRBV28, the J call TRBJ1-5; 7 bases are a match to TRBD1. Germline-derived CDR1 and CDR2 are MDHEN and SYDVKM. The V and J ends lost 8 bases and 4 bases, in that order; junction bases with no gene match: 5. CDR3 size: 13 residues. The CDR3 region has the DNA TGTGCCAGCGCCGGGACAGTTAATCAGCCCCAGCATTTT. Translated, it gives CASAGTVNQPQHF.

Here the CDR3 reads CASSLLSVNTEAFF. The CDR3 DNA sequence: TGCGCCAGCAGCTTGTTATCAGTGAACACTGAAGCTTTCTTT. The chain couples TRBV5-1 to TRBJ1-1; D is uncertain. Trimming pared 1 base from V and 0 bases from J, leaving 7 bases between. The germline CDR1 and CDR2 sequences are SGHRS and YFSETQ. The CDR3 length is 14 residues. Supplemented by reference TRBV5-1 and TRBJ1-1, the full variable domain reads KAGVTQTPRYLIKTRGQQVTLSCSPISGHRSVSWYQQTPGQGLQFLFEYFSETQRNKGNFPGRFSGRQFSNSRSEMNVSTLELGDSALYLCASSLLSVNTEAFFGQGTRLTVV.

CDR3 in amino acids: CAWSGQRREQFF. The CDR3 region has the DNA TGTGCCTGGAGTGGGCAGCGGCGTGAGCAGTTCTTC. V gene TRBV30 combines with J gene TRBJ2-1; a possible D gene is TRBD2 (5 bases). V lost 1 base, J lost 9 bases, and 10 bases lay in between. CDR1 is GTSNPN and CDR2 is SVGIG in the germline V gene (reference sequence). The CDR3 extends over 12 amino acids.

The chain employs TRBV25-1 and TRBJ1-1; possible D gene TRBD1, 5 bases. Germline CDR1 and CDR2: MGHDK and SYGVNS. The germline V and J ends were trimmed by 6 bases and 1 base, with 9 bases remaining between them. There are 13 residues in the CDR3. The chain's CDR3 is CASRETENTEAFF. In DNA, the CDR3 is TGTGCCAGCAGAGAGACAGAGAACACTGAAGCTTTCTTT.

This chain uses TRBV10-3 with TRBJ1-5, with unresolved D. CDR1 is ENHRY and CDR2 is SYGVKD in the germline V gene. The CDR3 is 14 residues long. V lost 5 bases and J lost 8, with 16 bases in between. Here the CDR3 reads CAISPGIVAEPQHF. The CDR3 DNA sequence: TGTGCCATCAGTCCAGGCATTGTAGCGGAGCCCCAGCATTTT.

This chain joins TRBV10-2 and TRBJ2-2; 10 bases agree with TRBD2. Germline V gene data show CDR1 as WSHSY and CDR2 as SAAADI. V lost 4 bases, J lost 5 bases, and 7 bases stayed unmatched. The CDR3 is made up of 16 amino acids. CDR3 DNA: TGCGCCAGCAGTGTCGCCAGACTAGCGGGTACCGGGGAGCTGTTTTTT. Protein: CASSVARLAGTGELFF.

The CDR3 nucleotides read TGTGCCAGCAGTTTATCAGGGGCTAAAAACATTCAGTACTTC. It is translated as CASSLSGAKNIQYF. The chain employs TRBV27 and TRBJ2-4; maybe TRBD1 (5 bases). The germline V gene encodes CDR1 MNHEY and CDR2 SMNVEV (reference sequence). The V end lost 0 bases, the J end lost 4 bases, and 7 bases lay between the germline ends. CDR3 length: 14 residues.